The sequence of this T cell receptor (beta chain) was determined in a study of CD8 T cells in Susac syndrome (dated by TCRdb to the late 2010s). The study in broad terms: Repertoire sequencing was used to test whether CD8+ T cell activation and differentiation in Susac syndrome was antigen driven. CD8+ T cell repertoire clonality was compared between some 12 healthy donors, approximately 14 Susac syndrome patients and about 15 multiple sclerosis patients.

V ends up 2 bases short and J 7 bases short, with an unmatched junction base count of 11. CDR1 LGHNA and CDR2 YSLEER are derived from the germline V gene. CDR3 length: 16 amino acids, cysteine to phenylalanine. Of all the DNA, just the CDR3 is kept, 48 bases in frame from base 1. Peripheral blood CD8+ and CD4+ T cells from healthy donors, Susac syndrome patients and multiple sclerosis patients were profiled by high-throughput TCR beta sequencing. Treatment-naive patients with stable or active relapsing-remitting disease fulfilling revised McDonald criteria were used as multiple sclerosis controls. Bulk CD8+ and CD4+ T cells were purified magnetically by negative isolation, whereas CD8+ TEMRA cells were enriched by FACS. Blood was collected in EDTA tubes and processed within 24 hours, with PBMCs isolated through density gradient centrifugation. PBMCs intended for TCR sequencing were frozen in liquid nitrogen and were later thawed in a 37 degrees C water bath. The sorted or isolated CD4+, CD8+ and CD8+ TEMRA cells reached a purity of at least 90%.

General conclusions and limits of the study: The number of individuals in the TCR sequencing and HLA analysis was recognized as being relatively small.

As regards this clonotype: No cognate antigen has been identified for it. The input lacks base qualities; no much larger clone sits a single base away.

RNA was extracted using the RNeasy kit, and about 0.5 to 1 ug of the RNA was reverse transcribed with random hexamers. The immunoSEQ multiplex PCR assay, covering 54 Vbeta and 13 Jbeta segments, was used to amplify TCR beta CDR3 regions. PCR amplification bias was corrected by using a synthetic template baseline for primer optimization and computational correction. The original methods were these. Reads were annotated to V, D and J genes per IMGT and analyzed with immunoSEQ Analyzer, keeping only productive sequences. Clonality was computed as one minus Shannon entropy normalized by log2 of the number of productive unique sequences. For each patient and control, public and private clones were evaluated within the 100 most prevalent clones. Clones were defined as Susac-specific when absent from the healthy and MS cohorts, from 1,000 to 1,100 published viral clones and from other ImmuneACCESS disease sequences. TCRdb's own reprocessing of the public reads used fastp at Q25 and MiXCR and kept productive beta chains. All rows with the same CDR3 protein become a single entry with the most common DNA and genes. The V and J calls come from TCRdb's annotation, not from the publication. A total of 75,000 to 95,000 distinct CDR3 sequences appear in this sample, over 75% of them only once. The top ten clones comprise 0.5% to 0.6% of the sample.

This sequence originates from a human donor with multiple sclerosis. The chain is encoded by TRBV4-3 joined to TRBJ2-7, with 10 middle bases fitting TRBD1. Source material: CD8+ T cells from PBMCs. The sequence in DNA is TGCGCCAGCAGCCAAAACCCCGGGACAGGGGTCGCTGAGCAGTACTTC. Its coded protein is CASSQNPGTGVAEQYF.